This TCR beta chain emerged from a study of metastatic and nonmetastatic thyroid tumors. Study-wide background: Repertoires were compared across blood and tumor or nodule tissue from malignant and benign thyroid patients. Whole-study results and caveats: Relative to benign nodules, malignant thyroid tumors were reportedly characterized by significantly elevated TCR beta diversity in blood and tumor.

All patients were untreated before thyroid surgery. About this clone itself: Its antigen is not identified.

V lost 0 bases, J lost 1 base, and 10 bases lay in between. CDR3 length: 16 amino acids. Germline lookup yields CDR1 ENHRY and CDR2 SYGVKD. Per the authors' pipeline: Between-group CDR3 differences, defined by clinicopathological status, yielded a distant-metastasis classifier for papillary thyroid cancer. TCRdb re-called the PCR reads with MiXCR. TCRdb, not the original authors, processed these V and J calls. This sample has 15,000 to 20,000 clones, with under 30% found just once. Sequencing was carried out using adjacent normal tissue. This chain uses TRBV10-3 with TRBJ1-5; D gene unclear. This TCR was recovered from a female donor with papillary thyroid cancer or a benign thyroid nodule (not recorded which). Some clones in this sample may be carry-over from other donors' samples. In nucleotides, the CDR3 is TGTGCCATCAGTGAGTCGGGGAGGACGAGCAATCAGCCCCAGCATTTT. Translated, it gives CAISESGRTSNQPQHF.